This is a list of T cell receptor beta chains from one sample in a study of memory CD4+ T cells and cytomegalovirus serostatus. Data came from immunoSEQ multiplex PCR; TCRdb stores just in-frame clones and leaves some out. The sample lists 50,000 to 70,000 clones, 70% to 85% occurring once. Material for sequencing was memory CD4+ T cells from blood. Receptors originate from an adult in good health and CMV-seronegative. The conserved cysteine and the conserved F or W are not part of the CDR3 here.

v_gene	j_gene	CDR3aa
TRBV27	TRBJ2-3	ASSSPGLESDTQY
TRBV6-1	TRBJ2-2	ASTERPGQGGTGELF
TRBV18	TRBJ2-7	ASSPSGGGGAYEQY
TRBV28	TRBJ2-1	ASSLGGSLDNEQF
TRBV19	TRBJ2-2	ASIVRANTGELF
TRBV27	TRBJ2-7	ASRAGTGPYEQY
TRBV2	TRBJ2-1	ASSSGQSIEQF
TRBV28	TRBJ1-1	ASSPGSLNTEAF
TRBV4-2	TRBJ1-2	ASSGGTVINYGYT
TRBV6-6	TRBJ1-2	ASSPLGQPEGYT
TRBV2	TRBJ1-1	ASRLETGRFSEAF
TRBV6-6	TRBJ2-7	ASSYIGVAGYEQY
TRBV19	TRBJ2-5	ASSIDSAGGLETQY
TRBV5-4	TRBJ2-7	ASSLDLIEQY
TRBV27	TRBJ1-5	ASRPGQGAYQPQH
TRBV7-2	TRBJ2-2	ASSLKSAGELF
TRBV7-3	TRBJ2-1	ASSLQAAYNEQF
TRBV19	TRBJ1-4	ASSMRGKLF
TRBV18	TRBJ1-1	ASSLHRGVLTEAF
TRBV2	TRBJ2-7	ASSDHGSSYEQY
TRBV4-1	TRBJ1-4	ASSQEVGLRKLF
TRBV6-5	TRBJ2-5	ASKGGETQY
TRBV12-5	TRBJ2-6	ASGSTLAGAGANVLT
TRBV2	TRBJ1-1	ASRKDRNTEAF
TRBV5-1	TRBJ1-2	ASSLEPGAYGYT
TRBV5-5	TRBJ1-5	ASSLTSSGNQPQH
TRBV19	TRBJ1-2	ASSIRSKDGYT
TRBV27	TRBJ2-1	ASSLEAAWENEQF
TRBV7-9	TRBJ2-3	ASSQGTGLFTDTQY
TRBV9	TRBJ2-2	ASSLGRATGELF